Each of the 5 T cell receptor beta chains below was sequenced from the same sample in a study of CD8 T cells in Susac syndrome. An input of 0.5 to 1 ug of RNA was subjected to reverse transcription using random hexamers. TCRdb reprocessed the immunoSEQ multiplex PCR reads via MiXCR and lists one record per CDR3 protein. The repertoire has more than 95,000 distinct CDR3 sequences, 90% to 95% of them found once; the top ten carry roughly 0.088%. Sequences were obtained from CD4+ T cells from PBMCs. The origin of the receptors is a human donor with multiple sclerosis.

The chain carries TRBV24-1 and TRBJ1-5; D unclear. There are 13 residues in the CDR3. Trimming shortened V by 4 bases and J by 7 bases, and 10 bases separated the two germline ends. The germline V gene encodes CDR1 KGHDR and CDR2 SFDVKD. The CDR3 sequence is CATSDVPGQPQHF. CDR3 coding DNA: TGTGCCACCAGTGACGTACCGGGACAGCCCCAGCATTTT.

The CDR3 DNA sequence: TGCAGCGCCCGGACAGTCGGTGAAAAACTGTTTTTT. Translated, it gives CSARTVGEKLFF. V gene TRBV20-1 combines with J gene TRBJ1-4; D perhaps matches TRBD1 (6 bases). The CDR3 has 12 residues. Germline CDR1 is DFQATT and CDR2 is SNEGSKA (reference sequence).

The genes are TRBV20-1 and TRBJ2-5; 7 nucleotides agree with TRBD1. This CDR3 comprises 13 residues. Germline V gene sequence: CDR1 DFQATT, CDR2 SNEGSKA (reference sequence). V dropped 5 bases and J dropped 5; count of bases not matched to a gene: 8. The CDR3 region is CSALDRDGETQYF. CDR3 DNA: TGCAGTGCTCTCGACAGGGACGGCGAGACCCAGTACTTC.

The J gene is TRBJ2-6, the V gene TRBV7-2, with no clear D. The germline V gene encodes CDR1 SGHTA and CDR2 FQGNSA. V dropped 4 bases and J dropped 1 base, with 2 bases sitting between them. This CDR3 has 13 residues. CDR3 in DNA: TGTGCCAGCAGCTCGTCTGGGGCCAACGTCCTGACTTTC. Encoded protein: CASSSSGANVLTF.

CDR3 nucleotides: TGTGCCAGCACCCGAGGACAGGGGGTAGATACGCAGTATTTT. This encodes CASTRGQGVDTQYF. The rearrangement uses TRBV14 and TRBJ2-3; 10 nucleotides line up with TRBD1. Germline CDR1 SGHDN, CDR2 FVKESK. This CDR3 is built from 14 residues. The ends lost 7 bases at V and 5 bases at J; junction bases unmatched: 6.